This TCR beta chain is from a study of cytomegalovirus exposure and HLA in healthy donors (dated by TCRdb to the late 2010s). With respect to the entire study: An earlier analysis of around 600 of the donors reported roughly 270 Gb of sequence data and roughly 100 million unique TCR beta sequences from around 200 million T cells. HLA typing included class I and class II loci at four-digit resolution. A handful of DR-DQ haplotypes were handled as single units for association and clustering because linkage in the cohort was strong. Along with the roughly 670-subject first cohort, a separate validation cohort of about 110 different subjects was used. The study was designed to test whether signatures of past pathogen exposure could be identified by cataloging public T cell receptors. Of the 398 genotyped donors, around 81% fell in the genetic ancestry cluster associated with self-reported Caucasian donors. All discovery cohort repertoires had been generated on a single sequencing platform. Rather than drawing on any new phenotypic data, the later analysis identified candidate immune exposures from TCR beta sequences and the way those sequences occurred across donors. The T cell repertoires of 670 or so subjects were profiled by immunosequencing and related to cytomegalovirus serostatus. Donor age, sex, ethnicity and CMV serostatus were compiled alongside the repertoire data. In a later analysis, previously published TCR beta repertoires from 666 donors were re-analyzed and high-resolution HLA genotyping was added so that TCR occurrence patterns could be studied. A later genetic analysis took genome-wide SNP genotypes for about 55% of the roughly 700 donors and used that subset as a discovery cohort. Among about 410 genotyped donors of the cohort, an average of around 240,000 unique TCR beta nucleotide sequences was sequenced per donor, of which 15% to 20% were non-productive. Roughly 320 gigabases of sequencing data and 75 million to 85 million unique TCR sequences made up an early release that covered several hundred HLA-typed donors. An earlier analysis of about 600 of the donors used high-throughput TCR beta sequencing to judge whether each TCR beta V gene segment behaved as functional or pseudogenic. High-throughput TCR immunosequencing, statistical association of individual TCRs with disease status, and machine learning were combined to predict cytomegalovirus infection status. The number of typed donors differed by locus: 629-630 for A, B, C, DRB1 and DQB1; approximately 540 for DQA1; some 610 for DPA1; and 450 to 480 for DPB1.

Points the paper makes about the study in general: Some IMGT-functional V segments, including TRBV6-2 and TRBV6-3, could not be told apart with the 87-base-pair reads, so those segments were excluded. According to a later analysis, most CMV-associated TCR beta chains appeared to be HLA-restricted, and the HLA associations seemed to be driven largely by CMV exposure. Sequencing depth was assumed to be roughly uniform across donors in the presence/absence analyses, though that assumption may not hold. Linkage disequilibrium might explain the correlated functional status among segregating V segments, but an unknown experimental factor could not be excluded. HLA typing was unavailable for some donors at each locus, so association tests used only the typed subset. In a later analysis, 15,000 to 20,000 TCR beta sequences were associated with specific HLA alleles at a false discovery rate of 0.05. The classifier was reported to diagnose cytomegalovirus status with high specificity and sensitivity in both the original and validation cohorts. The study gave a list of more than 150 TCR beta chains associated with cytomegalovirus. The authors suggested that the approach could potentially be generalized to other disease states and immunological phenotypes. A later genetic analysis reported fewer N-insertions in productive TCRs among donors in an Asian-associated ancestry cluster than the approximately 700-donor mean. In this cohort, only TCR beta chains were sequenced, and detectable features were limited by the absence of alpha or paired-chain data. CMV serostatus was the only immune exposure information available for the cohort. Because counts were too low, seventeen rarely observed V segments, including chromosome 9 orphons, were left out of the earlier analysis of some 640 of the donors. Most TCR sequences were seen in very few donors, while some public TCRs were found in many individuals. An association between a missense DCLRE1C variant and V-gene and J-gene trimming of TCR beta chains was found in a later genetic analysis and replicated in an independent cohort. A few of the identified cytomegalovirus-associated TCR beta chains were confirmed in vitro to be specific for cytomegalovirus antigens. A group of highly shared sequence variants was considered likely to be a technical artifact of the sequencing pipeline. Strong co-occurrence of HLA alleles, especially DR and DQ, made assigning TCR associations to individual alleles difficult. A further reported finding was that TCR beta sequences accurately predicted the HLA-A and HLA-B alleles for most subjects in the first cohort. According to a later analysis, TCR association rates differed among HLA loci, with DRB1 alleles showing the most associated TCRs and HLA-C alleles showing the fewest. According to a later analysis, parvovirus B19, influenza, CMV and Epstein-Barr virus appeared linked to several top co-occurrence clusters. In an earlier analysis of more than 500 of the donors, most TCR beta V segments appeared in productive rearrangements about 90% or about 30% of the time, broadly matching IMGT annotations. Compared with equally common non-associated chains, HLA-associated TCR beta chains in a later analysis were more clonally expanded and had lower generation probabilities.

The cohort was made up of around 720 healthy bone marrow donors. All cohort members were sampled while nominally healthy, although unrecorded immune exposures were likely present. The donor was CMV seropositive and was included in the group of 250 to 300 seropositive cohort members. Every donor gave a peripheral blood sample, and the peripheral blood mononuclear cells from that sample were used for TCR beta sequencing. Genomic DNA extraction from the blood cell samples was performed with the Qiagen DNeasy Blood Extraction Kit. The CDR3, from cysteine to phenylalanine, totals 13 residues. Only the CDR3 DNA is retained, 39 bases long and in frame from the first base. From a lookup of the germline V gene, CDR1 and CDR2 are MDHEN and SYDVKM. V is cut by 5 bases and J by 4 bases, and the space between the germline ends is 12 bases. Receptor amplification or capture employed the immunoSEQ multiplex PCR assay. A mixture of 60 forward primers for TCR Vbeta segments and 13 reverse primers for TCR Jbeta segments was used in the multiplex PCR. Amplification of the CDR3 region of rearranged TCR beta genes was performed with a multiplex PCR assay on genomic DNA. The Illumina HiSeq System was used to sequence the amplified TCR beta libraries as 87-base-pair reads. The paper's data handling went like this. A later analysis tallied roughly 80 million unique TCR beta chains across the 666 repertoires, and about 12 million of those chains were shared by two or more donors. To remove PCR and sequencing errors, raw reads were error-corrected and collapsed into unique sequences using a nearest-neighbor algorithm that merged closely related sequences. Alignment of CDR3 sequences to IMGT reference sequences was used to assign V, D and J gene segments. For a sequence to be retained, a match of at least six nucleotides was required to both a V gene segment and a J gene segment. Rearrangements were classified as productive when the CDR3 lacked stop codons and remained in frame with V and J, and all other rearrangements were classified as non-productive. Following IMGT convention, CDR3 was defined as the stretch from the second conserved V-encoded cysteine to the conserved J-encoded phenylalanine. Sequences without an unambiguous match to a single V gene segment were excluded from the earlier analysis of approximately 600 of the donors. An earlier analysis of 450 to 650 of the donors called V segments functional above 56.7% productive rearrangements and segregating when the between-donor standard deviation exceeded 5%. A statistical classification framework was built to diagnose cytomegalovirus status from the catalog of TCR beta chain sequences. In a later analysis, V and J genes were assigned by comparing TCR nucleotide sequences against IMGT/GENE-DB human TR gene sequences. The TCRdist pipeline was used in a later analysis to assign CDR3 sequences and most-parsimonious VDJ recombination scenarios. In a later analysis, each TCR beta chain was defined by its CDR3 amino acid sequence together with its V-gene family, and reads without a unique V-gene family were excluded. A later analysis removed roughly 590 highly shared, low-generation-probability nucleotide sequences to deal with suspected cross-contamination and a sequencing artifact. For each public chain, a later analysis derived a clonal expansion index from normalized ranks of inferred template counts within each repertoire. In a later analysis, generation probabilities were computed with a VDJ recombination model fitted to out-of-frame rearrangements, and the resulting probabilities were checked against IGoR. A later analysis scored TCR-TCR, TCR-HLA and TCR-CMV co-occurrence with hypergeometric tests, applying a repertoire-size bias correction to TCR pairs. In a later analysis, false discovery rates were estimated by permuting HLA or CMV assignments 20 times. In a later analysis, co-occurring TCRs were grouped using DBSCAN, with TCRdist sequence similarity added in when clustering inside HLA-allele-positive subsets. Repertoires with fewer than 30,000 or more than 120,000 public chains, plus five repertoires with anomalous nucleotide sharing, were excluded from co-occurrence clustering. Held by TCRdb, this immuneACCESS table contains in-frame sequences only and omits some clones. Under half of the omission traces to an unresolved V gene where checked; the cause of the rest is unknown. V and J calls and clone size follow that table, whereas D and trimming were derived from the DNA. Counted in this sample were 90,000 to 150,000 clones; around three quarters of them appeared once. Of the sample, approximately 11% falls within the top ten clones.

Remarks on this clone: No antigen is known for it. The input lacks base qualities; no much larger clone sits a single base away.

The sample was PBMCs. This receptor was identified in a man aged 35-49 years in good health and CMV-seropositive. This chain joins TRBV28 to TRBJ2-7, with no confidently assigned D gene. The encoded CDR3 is CASSPNREYEQYF. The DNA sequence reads TGTGCCAGCAGTCCCAACAGAGAGTACGAGCAGTACTTC.